A single sample is the source of the 18 T cell receptor beta chains below, sequenced in a study of T cells in Graves' hyperthyroidism and ophthalmopathy. Researchers took RNA transcripts and amplified the TCR beta CDR3 regions from them. When the TCR CDR3 underwent first-round RT-PCR, the HTBI primer set was used. One entry per CDR3 protein results from TCRdb running MiXCR on the multiplex PCR reads. The table has under 400,000 distinct CDR3 sequences, around 20% seen once; the top ten hold around 48%. Sequencing used blood. Source of these receptors: a woman aged 45-59 years with Graves' hyperthyroidism.

This clonotype turned up a few times. The chain recombines TRBV12-3 or TRBV12-4 with TRBJ2-2; D ambiguous. CDR3 length: 13 residues. V was cut by 5 bases and J by 6 bases, with 10 bases left in between. CDR3 in amino acids: CASSPKVSGELFF. CDR3 DNA sequence: TGTGCCAGCAGTCCCAAAGTATCCGGGGAGCTGTTTTTT.

In this sample, this clonotype turned up many times. J is TRBJ2-5 and V is TRBV4-1; 9 bases fit TRBD2. The CDR3 loop spans 15 amino acids. The V gene end was trimmed by 5 bases and the J gene end by 6 bases; junction bases not matched to a gene: 10. Germline loops: CDR1 MGHRA, CDR2 YSYEKL. The CDR3 DNA is TGCGCCAGCAGCTCCCCCGGGACTAGCTCGAAGACCCAGTACTTC. Encoded protein: CASSSPGTSSKTQYF.

Concerning this clonotype: A much larger clonotype is one base distant, so this may be a read error. The CDR3 reads CASSAKRGGTYDEQFF. The CDR3 DNA follows: TGTGCCAGCAGTGCCAAAAGAGGCGGGACCTACGATGAGCAGTTCTTC. The chain employs TRBV6-1 and TRBJ2-1, with D tentatively TRBD2 (6 bases). Germline-derived CDR1 and CDR2 are MNHNS and SASEGT. The CDR3 extends over 16 amino acids.

As regards this clonotype: Just one base apart from a much larger clone, this may be a read error. This chain links TRBV18 with TRBJ1-3; the D gene is possibly TRBD1 (5 bases). The CDR3 extends over 14 amino acids. The germline V and J ends were trimmed by 2 bases and 1 base, with 6 bases remaining between them. The germline gives CDR1 KGHSH, CDR2 LQKENI. The CDR3 nucleotides read TGTGCCAGCTCACCATCAGGGTCTGGAAACACCATATATTTT. Translating gives CASSPSGSGNTIYF.

This clonotype has just a few counts. This chain uses TRBV19 with TRBJ2-4; D remains unclear. Trimming stripped 0 bases from V and 0 bases from J, with 9 bases between. This CDR3 has 16 amino acids. CDR1 and CDR2 from the germline V gene are LNHDA and SQIVND (reference sequence). In nucleotides, the CDR3 is TGTGCCAGTAGTATAGATGGCAGTCTAGCCAAAAACATTCAGTACTTC. Encoded protein: CASSIDGSLAKNIQYF.

The chain couples TRBV3-1 to TRBJ1-6, with D unclear. The CDR3 has 16 amino acids. Trimming left V 0 bases short and J 3 bases short, with 9 bases between. CDR1 and CDR2 (germline): LGHDT, YNNKEL (reference sequence). The CDR3 protein is CASSQDARRYNSPLHF. CDR3 DNA sequence: TGTGCCAGCAGCCAAGATGCACGGCGCTATAATTCACCCCTCCACTTT.

The gene calls are TRBV20-1 and TRBJ2-1, with TRBD1 matching over 8 bases. Looked up from germline, CDR1 is DFQATT and CDR2 is SNEGSKA (reference sequence). The CDR3 is 14 residues long. J gave up 2 bases and V 6 bases, and 6 bases lay outside the gene matches. The CDR3 nucleotides read TGCAGTGCCAAGGGACAGGCTGCCTACAATGAGCAGTTCTTC. This gives the protein CSAKGQAAYNEQFF.

This clonotype has only one observation. The rearrangement joins TRBV20-1 to TRBJ2-3; TRBD2 matches 10 bases. J was trimmed by 5 bases and V by 0 bases; bases with no gene match: 5. The CDR3 consists of 15 residues. The germline V gene encodes CDR1 DFQATT and CDR2 SNEGSKA (reference sequence). CDR3 in DNA: TGCAGTGCTAGAGAAGCGGGGGGGCGCGAAGATACGCAGTATTTT. Translating it yields CSAREAGGREDTQYF.

This clonotype was counted many times. The V call is TRBV2, the J call TRBJ2-7, with 8 bases matching TRBD1. The germline gives CDR1 SNHLY, CDR2 FYNNEI. The CDR3 has 14 residues. The V segment lost 6 bases and the J segment 3 bases; nucleotides outside the gene matches: 7. The CDR3 region is CASRAGQASYEQYF. In DNA form, the CDR3 reads TGTGCCAGCAGGGCGGGACAGGCGAGCTACGAGCAGTACTTC.

This clonotype has just a few counts. This sequence joins TRBV5-1 and TRBJ2-1; TRBD2 matches at 11 bases. V gave up 0 bases and J gave up 3 bases; unmatched junction bases: 2. This CDR3 has 16 amino acids. The germline V gene encodes CDR1 SGHRS and CDR2 YFSETQ. In DNA, the CDR3 is TGCGCCAGCAGCTTGGAACTAGCGGGAGTCTACAATGAGCAGTTCTTC. Encoded protein: CASSLELAGVYNEQFF.

This clonotype occurred many times. The V call is TRBV19, the J call TRBJ1-5; D is ambiguous. The CDR3 spans 13 residues. Germline V gene lookup returns CDR1 LNHDA and CDR2 SQIVND (reference sequence). V dropped 6 bases and J dropped 4 bases, with 10 bases sitting between them. The CDR3 region has the DNA TGTGCCAGTAGAAACAGTATTAATCAGCCCCAGCATTTT. Amino acid sequence: CASRNSINQPQHF.

This clonotype has at least ten counts. The chain employs TRBV11-2 and TRBJ2-1; D possibly corresponds to TRBD1 (6 bases). Trimming took off 6 bases at V and 6 bases at J, with 21 bases between the two ends. CDR1 and CDR2 from the germline V gene are SGHAT and FQNNGV. The CDR3 totals 16 residues. CDR3 loop: CASRQIRGRGINEQFF. CDR3 nucleotide sequence: TGTGCCAGCAGGCAGATTCGGGGCAGGGGAATCAATGAGCAGTTCTTC.

This chain uses TRBV4-2 with TRBJ2-1; weak D call: TRBD2 (5 bases). The V end was cut by 0 bases, the J end by 8 bases, with 20 bases between. The CDR3 sequence is 17 residues long. CDR1 and CDR2 from the germline V gene are LGHNA and YNFKEQ. In DNA, the CDR3 is TGTGCCAGCAGCCAAGACGGTCAGCGGACCAAGGGAGATGAGCAGTTCTTC. It encodes CASSQDGQRTKGDEQFF.

Regarding this clonotype: A clone one base away is much larger, so this may be a read error. This chain joins TRBV28 and TRBJ2-5; D not certain. V lost 7 bases, J lost 1 base, and 16 bases lay in between. CDR1 and CDR2 (germline): MDHEN, SYDVKM. The CDR3 has 15 residues. The CDR3 region has the DNA TGTGCCAGCATTCCGAAGTTCGAGTTCCAAGAGACCCAGTACTTC. Residues: CASIPKFEFQETQYF.

The rearrangement links TRBV7-9 to TRBJ2-3; 7 bases align to TRBD2. This CDR3 comprises 16 residues. Germline CDR1 SEHNR, CDR2 FQNEAQ (reference sequence). V shed 5 bases, J shed 0 bases, and the junction held 8 bases outside the gene matches. CDR3 region: CASSRGTTPSTDTQYF. The CDR3 DNA reads as TGTGCCAGCAGCCGGGGGACTACCCCTAGCACAGATACGCAGTATTTT.

The gene calls are TRBV28 and TRBJ1-1, with D possibly TRBD1 on 6 matching bases. The CDR3 is made up of 14 amino acids. CDR1 is MDHEN and CDR2 is SYDVKM in the germline V gene. Trimming stripped 5 bases from V and 3 bases from J, with 13 bases between. The CDR3 spells CASSKGGRDTEAFF. Written as DNA, the CDR3 is TGTGCCAGCAGTAAGGGGGGGCGCGACACTGAAGCTTTCTTT. Combining the CDR3 with reference TRBV28 and TRBJ1-1 gives the whole variable domain DVKVTQSSRYLVKRTGEKVFLECVQDMDHENMFWYRQDPGLGLRLIYFSYDVKMKEKGDIPEGYSVSREKKERFSLILESASTNQTSMYLCASSKGGRDTEAFFGQGTRLTVV.

This clonotype was observed a few times. CDR3 coding DNA: TGCAGCGTCCACAGGGCGGTTGGCACTGAAGCTTTCTTT. Its translation is CSVHRAVGTEAFF. This chain joins TRBV29-1 and TRBJ1-1, with D maybe TRBD1 (6 bases). Per the germline V gene, CDR1 is SQVTM and CDR2 is ANQGSEA. The CDR3 is made up of 13 amino acids. V was shortened by 6 bases and J by 4 bases, with 15 bases between the two germline ends.

J is TRBJ2-5 and V is TRBV5-1; 7 bases fit TRBD1. Germline V CDR1 and CDR2: SGHRS, YFSETQ. With 4 bases clipped from V and 12 bases from J, the junction kept 15 bases outside the gene matches. The CDR3 is 14 residues long. CDR3 nucleotide sequence: TGCGCCAGCAGCCCGGGACAGACCCTCCTGTCTGAGTACTTC. Translation: CASSPGQTLLSEYF. The full variable domain, rest sourced from reference TRBV5-1 and TRBJ2-5, is KAGVTQTPRYLIKTRGQQVTLSCSPISGHRSVSWYQQTPGQGLQFLFEYFSETQRNKGNFPGRFSGRQFSNSRSEMNVSTLELGDSALYLCASSPGQTLLSEYFGPGTRLLVL.